This TCR beta chain was retrieved from a study of blood T cells in healthy people across ages. Primers used in a second PCR of about 7 to 12 cycles were a sample-barcoded 5' primer and a J-beta primer mix. MiXCR was run by TCRdb on the 5' RACE reads, yielding one entry per CDR3 protein. The sample includes 700,000 to 900,000 distinct CDR3 sequences, about 53% of them seen just once. V shed 4 bases and J shed 6 bases, with 9 bases lying between them. The germline CDR1 and CDR2 sequences are MNHNY and SVGAGI (reference sequence). The CDR3 covers 12 residues. The chain carries TRBV6-6 and TRBJ1-2; unclear D gene. The sequencing input was blood. The TCR originated in an elderly man in good health. The CDR3 DNA follows: TGTGCCAGCAGTTTCCAGTTAGATGGCTACACCTTC. Its protein product is CASSFQLDGYTF.